This T cell receptor (beta chain) was documented in a study of persistence of HIV-infected CD4 T cells. Study information: Median time on suppressive ART was approximately eight years.

The libraries were made with immunoSEQ version 4 in survey mode. The protocol was immunoSEQ multiplex PCR, while the TCRdb copy is restricted to in-frame clones and leaves out a portion. Of around 26,000 clones listed, around 74% are singletons. Study-wide findings and caveats: Compared with CD3/CD28-stimulated cells, CMV- and Gag-responding cells showed lower TCRbeta richness.

An overlapping HIV-1 Gag peptide pool stimulated these cells at roughly 1 ug/peptide/mL. Responding CD4+ T cells were sorted by upregulation of both CD40 ligand and CD69. Suppressive ART was started during chronic HIV-1 infection in these adults. Notes on this clone: Its specificity is unknown.

This CDR3 spans 15 amino acids. Deletions cut 2 bases from V and 6 bases from J, with 11 bases between. Germline V gives CDR1 SGHDN, CDR2 FVKESK. This sequence originates from an adult man with HIV who was CMV-seropositive. The input for sequencing was CD4+ T cells sorted from PBMCs after roughly 18-hour stimulation, taken from a patient who received antiretroviral therapy. The V call is TRBV14, the J call TRBJ1-6, with D unclear. The DNA of the CDR3 is TGTGCCAGCAGCCAATCCCCCAGGTTTAATTCACCCCTCCACTTT. Its protein is CASSQSPRFNSPLHF.